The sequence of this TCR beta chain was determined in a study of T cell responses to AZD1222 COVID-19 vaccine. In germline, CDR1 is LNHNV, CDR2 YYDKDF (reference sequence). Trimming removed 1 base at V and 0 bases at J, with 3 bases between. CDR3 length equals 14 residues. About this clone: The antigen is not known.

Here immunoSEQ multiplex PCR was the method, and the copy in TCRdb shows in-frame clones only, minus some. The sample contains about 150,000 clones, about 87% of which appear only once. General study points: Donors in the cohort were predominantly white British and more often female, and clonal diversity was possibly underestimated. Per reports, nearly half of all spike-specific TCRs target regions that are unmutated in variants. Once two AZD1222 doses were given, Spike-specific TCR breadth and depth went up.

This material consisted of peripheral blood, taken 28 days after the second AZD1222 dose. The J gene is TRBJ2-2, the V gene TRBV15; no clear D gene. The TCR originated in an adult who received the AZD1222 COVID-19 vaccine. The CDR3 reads CATSRATNTGELFF. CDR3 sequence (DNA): TGTGCCACCAGCAGAGCGACGAACACCGGGGAGCTGTTTTTT.